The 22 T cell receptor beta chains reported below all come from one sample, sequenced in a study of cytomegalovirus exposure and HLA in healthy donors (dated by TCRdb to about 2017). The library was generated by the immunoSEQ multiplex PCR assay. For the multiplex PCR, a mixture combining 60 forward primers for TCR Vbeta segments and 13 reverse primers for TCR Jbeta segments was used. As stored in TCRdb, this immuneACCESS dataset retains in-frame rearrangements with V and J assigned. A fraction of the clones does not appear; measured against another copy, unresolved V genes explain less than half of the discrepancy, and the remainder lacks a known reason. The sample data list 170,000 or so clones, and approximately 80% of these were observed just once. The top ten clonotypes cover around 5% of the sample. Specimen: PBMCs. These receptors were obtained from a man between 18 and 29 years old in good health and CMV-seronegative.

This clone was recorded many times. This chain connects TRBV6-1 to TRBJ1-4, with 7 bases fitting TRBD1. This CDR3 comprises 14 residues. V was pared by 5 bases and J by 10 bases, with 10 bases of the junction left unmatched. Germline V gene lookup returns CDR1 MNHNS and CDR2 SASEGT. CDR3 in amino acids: CASSSPGQPGKLFF. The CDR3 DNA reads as TGTGCCAGCAGTTCCCCGGGACAGCCAGGAAAACTGTTTTTT.

In nucleotides, the CDR3 is TGTGCCAGCAGTGATTGGGGCAGATCGGAGCCCCAGCATTTT. Amino acids: CASSDWGRSEPQHF. J is TRBJ1-5 and V is TRBV6-1, with a tentative D call TRBD1 (5 bases). The CDR3 runs 14 residues. Germline loops: CDR1 MNHNS, CDR2 SASEGT. Trimming cost V 3 bases and J 8 bases, with 14 bases left between them.

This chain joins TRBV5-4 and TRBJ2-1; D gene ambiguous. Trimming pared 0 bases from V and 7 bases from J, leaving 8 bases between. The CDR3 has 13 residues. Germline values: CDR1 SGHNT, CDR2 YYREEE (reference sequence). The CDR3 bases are TGTGCCAGCAGCTTGGCCGGGTGGAATGAGCAGTTCTTC. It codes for CASSLAGWNEQFF. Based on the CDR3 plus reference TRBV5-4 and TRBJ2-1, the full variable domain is ETGVTQSPTHLIKTRGQQVTLRCSSQSGHNTVSWYQQALGQGPQFIFQYYREEENGRGNFPPRFSGLQFPNYSSELNVNALELDDSALYLCASSLAGWNEQFFGPGTRLTVL.

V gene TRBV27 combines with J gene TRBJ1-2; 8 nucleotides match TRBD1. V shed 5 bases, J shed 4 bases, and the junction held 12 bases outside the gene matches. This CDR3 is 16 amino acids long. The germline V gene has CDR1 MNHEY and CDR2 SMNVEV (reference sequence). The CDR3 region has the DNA TGTGCCAGCAGTCTATACCGACAGGGGATTCTCTATGGCTACACCTTC. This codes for CASSLYRQGILYGYTF.

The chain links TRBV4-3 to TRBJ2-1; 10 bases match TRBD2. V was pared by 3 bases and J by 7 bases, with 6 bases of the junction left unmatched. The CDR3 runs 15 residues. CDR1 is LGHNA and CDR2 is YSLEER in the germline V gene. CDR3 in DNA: TGCGCCAGCAGCCATTATAGCGGGAGGAGTAATGAGCAGTTCTTC. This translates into CASSHYSGRSNEQFF.

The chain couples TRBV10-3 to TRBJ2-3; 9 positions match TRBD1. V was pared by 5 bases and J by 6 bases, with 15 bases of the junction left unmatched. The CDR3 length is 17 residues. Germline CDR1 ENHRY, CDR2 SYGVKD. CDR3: CAISSGTGILSTDTQYF. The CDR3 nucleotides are TGTGCCATCAGTTCGGGGACAGGGATTTTGTCCACGGATACGCAGTATTTT.

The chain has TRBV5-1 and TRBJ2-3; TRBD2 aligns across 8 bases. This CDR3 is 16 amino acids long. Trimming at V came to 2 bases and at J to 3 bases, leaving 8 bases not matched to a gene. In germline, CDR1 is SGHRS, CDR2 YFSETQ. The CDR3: CASSFGVAGWTDTQYF. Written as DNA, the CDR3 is TGCGCCAGCAGCTTCGGAGTAGCGGGGTGGACAGATACGCAGTATTTT.

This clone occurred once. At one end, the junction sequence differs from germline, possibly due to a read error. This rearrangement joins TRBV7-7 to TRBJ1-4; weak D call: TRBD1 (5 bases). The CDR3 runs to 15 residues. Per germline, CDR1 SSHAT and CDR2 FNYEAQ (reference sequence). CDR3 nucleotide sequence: TGTGCTAGCAGCCCTGGGGGGGCAACTAATGAAAAACTGTTTTTT. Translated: CASSPGGATNEKLFF. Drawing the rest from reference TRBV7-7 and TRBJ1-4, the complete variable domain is GAGVSQSPRYKVTKRGQDVTLRCDPISSHATLYWYQQALGQGPEFLTYFNYEAQPDKSGLPSDRFSAERPEGSISTLTIQRTEQRDSAMYRCASSPGGATNEKLFFGSGTQLSVL.

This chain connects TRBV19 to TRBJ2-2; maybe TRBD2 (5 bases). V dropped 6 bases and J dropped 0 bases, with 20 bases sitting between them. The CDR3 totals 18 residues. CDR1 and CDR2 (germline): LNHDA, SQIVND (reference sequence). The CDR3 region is CASSLQRAQFANTGELFF. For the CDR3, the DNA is TGTGCCAGTAGCCTTCAGAGGGCCCAGTTCGCGAACACCGGGGAGCTGTTTTTT.

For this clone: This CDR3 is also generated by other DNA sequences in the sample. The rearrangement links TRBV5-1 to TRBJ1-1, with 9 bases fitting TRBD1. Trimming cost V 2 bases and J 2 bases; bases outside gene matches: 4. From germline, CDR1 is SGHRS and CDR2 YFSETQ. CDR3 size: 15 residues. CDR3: CASSLLGQGNTEAFF. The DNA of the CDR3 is TGCGCCAGCAGCTTATTGGGACAGGGCAACACTGAAGCTTTCTTT.

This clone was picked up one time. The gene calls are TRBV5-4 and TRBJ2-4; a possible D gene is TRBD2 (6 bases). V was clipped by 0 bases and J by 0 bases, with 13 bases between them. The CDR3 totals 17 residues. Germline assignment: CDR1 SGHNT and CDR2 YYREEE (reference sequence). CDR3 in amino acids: CASSLGGLTLAKNIQYF. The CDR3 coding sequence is TGTGCCAGCAGCTTGGGGGGACTGACGTTAGCCAAAAACATTCAGTACTTC.

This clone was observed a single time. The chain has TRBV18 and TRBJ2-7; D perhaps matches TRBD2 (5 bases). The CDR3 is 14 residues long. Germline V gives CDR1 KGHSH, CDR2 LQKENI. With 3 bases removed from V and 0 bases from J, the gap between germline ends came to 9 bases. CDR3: CASSPGLSSYEQYF. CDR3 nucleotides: TGTGCCAGCTCACCCGGACTGAGCTCCTACGAGCAGTACTTC.

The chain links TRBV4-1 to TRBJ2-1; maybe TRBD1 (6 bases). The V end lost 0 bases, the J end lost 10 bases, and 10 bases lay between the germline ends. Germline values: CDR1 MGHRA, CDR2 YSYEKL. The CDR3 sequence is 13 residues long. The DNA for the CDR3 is TGCGCCAGCAGCCAAGATTTTAGGGGGGAGCAGTTCTTC. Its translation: CASSQDFRGEQFF.

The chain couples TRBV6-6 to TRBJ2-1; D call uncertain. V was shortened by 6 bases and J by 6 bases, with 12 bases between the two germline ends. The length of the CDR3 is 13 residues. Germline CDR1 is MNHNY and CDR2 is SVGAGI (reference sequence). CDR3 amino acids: CASSPRHFNEQFF. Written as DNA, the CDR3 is TGTGCCAGCAGCCCGAGACACTTCAATGAGCAGTTCTTC.

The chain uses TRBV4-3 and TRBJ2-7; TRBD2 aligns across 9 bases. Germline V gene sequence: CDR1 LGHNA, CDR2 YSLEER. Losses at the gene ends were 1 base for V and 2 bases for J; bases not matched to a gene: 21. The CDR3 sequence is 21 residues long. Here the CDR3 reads CASSQAEWTGAPLAGAYEQYF. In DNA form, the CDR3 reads TGCGCCAGCAGCCAAGCAGAGTGGACCGGGGCACCTTTAGCGGGAGCCTACGAGCAGTACTTC.

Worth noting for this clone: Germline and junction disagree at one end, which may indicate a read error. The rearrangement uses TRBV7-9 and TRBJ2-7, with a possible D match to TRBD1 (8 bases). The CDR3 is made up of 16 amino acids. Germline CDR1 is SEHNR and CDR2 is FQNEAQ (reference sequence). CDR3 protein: CSSSLGRDRFIYEQYF. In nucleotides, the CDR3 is TGTTCCAGCAGCTTAGGGAGGGACAGGTTTATTTACGAGCAGTACTTC.

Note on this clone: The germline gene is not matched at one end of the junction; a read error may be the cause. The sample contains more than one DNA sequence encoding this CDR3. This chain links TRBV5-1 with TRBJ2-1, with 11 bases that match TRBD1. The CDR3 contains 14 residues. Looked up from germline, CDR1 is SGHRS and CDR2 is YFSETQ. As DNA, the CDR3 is TGCGCCAGTAGCTCTCGGACAGGGGGCGATGAGCAGTTCTTC. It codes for CASSSRTGGDEQFF.

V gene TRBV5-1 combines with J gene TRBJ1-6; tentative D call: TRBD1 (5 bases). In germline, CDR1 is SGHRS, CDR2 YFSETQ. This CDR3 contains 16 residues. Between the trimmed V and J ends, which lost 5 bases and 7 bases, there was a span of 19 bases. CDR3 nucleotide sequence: TGCGCCAGCAGTTTTGGAGATCAGGGTTGGAATTCACCCCTCCACTTT. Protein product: CASSFGDQGWNSPLHF.

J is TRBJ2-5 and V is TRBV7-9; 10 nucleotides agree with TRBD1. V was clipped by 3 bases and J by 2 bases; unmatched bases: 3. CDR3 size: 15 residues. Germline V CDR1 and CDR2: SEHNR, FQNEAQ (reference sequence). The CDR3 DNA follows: TGTGCCAGCAGCTTTGGGACAGGGGTGCAAGAGACCCAGTACTTC. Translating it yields CASSFGTGVQETQYF.

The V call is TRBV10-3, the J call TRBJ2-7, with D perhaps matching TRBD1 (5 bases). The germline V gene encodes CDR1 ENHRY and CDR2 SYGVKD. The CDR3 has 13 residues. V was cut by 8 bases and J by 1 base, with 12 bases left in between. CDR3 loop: CAIGPTASYEQYF. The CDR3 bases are TGTGCCATCGGACCGACAGCATCCTACGAGCAGTACTTC.

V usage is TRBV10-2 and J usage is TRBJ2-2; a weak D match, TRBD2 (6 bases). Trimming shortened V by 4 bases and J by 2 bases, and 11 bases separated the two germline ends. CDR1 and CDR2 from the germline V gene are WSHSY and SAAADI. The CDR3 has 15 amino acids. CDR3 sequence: CASSGLGLNTGELFF. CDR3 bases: TGCGCCAGCAGTGGCTTGGGACTTAACACCGGGGAGCTGTTTTTT.

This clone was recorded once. The CDR3 spells CAWSSGREQYF. The CDR3 nucleotides read TGTGCCTGGAGCTCTGGGCGCGAGCAGTACTTC. J is TRBJ2-5 and V is TRBV30; D is ambiguous. The DNA end is more similar to TRBJ2-7, so the J call may be wrong. Germline assignment: CDR1 GTSNPN and CDR2 SVGIG (reference sequence). The CDR3 spans 11 residues.